This is a list of T cell receptor beta chains from one sample in a study of blood T cell repertoires in COVID-19. TCRdb's copy holds only in-frame clones and misses some; the assay was immunoSEQ multiplex PCR. The data contain about 440,000 clones, about 91% of them singletons. Sequenced input: peripheral blood. The receptors were gathered from a woman aged 45-65 years with COVID-19, enrolled during active disease. Each CDR3 is given with its conserved first and last residue. A D gene is named only where the DNA matches it firmly. Clone size is not always given. Where it is, it says once, few, many or a class for expanded clones.

>TRBV7-3|TRBJ1-2|-|once
CASSAQFRVLPANYGYTF
TGTGCCAGCAGCGCGCAGTTCAGGGTTTTGCCAGCTAACTATGGCTACACCTTC
>TRBV4-1|TRBJ2-1|TRBD2|-
CASSQVAGGGYEQFF
TGCGCCAGCAGCCAAGTTGCGGGGGGAGGCTATGAGCAGTTCTTC
>TRBV11-2|TRBJ2-2|-|-
CASTIPWRGTGELFF
TGTGCCAGCACCATCCCGTGGAGGGGAACCGGGGAGCTGTTTTTT
>TRBV7-2|TRBJ2-4|TRBD2|-
CASSRIAGGRGNIQYF
TGTGCCAGCAGCCGGATAGCGGGGGGGCGTGGAAACATTCAGTACTTC
>TRBV19|TRBJ1-2|TRBD1|-
CASTPGQGAYGYTF
TGTGCCAGTACCCCGGGACAGGGGGCCTATGGCTACACCTTC
>TRBV29-1|TRBJ1-1|TRBD1|-
CSDGTVYTEAFF
TGCAGCGACGGGACAGTTTACACTGAAGCTTTCTTT
>TRBV6-5|TRBJ2-7|-|-
CASRGGYEQYF
TGTGCCAGCAGGGGGGGCTACGAGCAGTACTTC
>TRBV2|TRBJ1-5|TRBD1|-
CASRQGASSNQPQHF
TGTGCCAGCAGACAGGGGGCAAGTAGCAATCAGCCCCAGCATTTT
>TRBV5-1|TRBJ2-2|-|-
CASSVGLYTGELFF
TGCGCCAGCAGCGTAGGACTCTACACCGGGGAGCTGTTTTTT
>TRBV6-6|TRBJ2-1|-|-
CASSLRVWEQFF
TGTGCCAGCAGTCTCAGGGTCTGGGAGCAGTTCTTC
>TRBV25-1|TRBJ2-7|TRBD1|-
CASSEYGDRDEQYF
TGTGCCAGCAGTGAATACGGGGACAGGGACGAGCAGTACTTC
>TRBV7-6|TRBJ2-3|-|-
CASSKGQSQDTQYF
TGTGCCAGCAGCAAAGGACAGTCCCAAGATACGCAGTATTTT
>TRBV24-1|TRBJ1-1|-|-
CATSENEDTEAFF
TGTGCCACCAGTGAGAATGAGGACACTGAAGCTTTCTTT
>TRBV7-2|TRBJ1-3|TRBD1|-
CASSLEGTASSGNTIYF
TGTGCCAGCAGCTTAGAGGGGACAGCGAGCTCTGGAAACACCATATATTTT
>TRBV5-1|TRBJ2-7|TRBD1|-
CASSFIDRGAGYEQYF
TGCGCCAGCAGCTTCATAGACAGGGGCGCTGGCTACGAGCAGTACTTC
>TRBV6-5|TRBJ1-6|-|few
CASSPKAFGTPLHF
TGTGCCAGCAGTCCTAAAGCGTTCGGGACACCCCTCCACTTT
>TRBV5-4|TRBJ1-4|-|-
CASSLGYGTNEKLFF
TGTGCCAGCAGCTTGGGGTACGGGACTAATGAAAAACTGTTTTTT
>TRBV4-1|TRBJ1-4|-|-
CASSQGRGTINEKLFF
TGCGCCAGCAGCCAAGGTCGGGGGACGATAAATGAAAAACTGTTTTTT
>TRBV27|TRBJ1-5|TRBD1|-
CASSFTGGNLGNQPQHF
TGTGCCAGCAGTTTTACAGGGGGAAATTTGGGCAATCAGCCCCAGCATTTT
>TRBV6-5|TRBJ1-2|-|once
CASTSQGGNGYTF
TGTGCCAGCACTTCACAGGGAGGGAATGGCTACACCTTC
>TRBV19|TRBJ1-2|-|-
CASSISAQGLRGYTF
TGTGCCAGTAGTATATCAGCACAGGGCCTTCGGGGCTACACCTTC
>TRBV6-1|TRBJ2-7|TRBD1|-
CASSEVPGQGTYEQYF
TGTGCCAGCAGTGAAGTGCCGGGACAGGGTACCTACGAGCAGTACTTC
>TRBV6-6|TRBJ2-7|TRBD2|-
CASSYPLAAYEQYF
TGTGCCAGCAGTTACCCCCTAGCGGCCTACGAGCAGTACTTC
>TRBV19|TRBJ2-7|TRBD2|once
CASRERPGLAKNEQYF
TGTGCCAGTAGGGAGAGACCGGGACTAGCGAAAAACGAGCAGTACTTC
>TRBV29-1|TRBJ1-5|-|-
CSVLEHSNQPQHF
TGCAGCGTCCTCGAGCATAGCAATCAGCCCCAGCATTTT
>TRBV11-2|TRBJ1-1|-|-
CASSLQFSDMNTEAFF
TGTGCCAGCAGCTTACAATTTTCAGATATGAACACTGAAGCTTTCTTT
>TRBV10-1|TRBJ1-2|-|-
CASVRLLRIDGYTF
TGCGCCAGCGTCAGATTACTGAGGATTGATGGCTACACCTTC
>TRBV5-4|TRBJ2-1|TRBD2|-
CASSLYLAGGYNEQFF
TGTGCCAGCAGCTTATACTTAGCCGGGGGGTACAATGAGCAGTTCTTC
>TRBV18|TRBJ2-4|TRBD1|-
CASSTRTGQKDKNIQYF
TGTGCCAGCTCAACTCGGACAGGCCAGAAAGACAAAAACATTCAGTACTTC
>TRBV30|TRBJ1-2|-|-
CAWSLGGPPYGYTF
TGTGCCTGGAGTCTCGGGGGTCCTCCCTATGGCTACACCTTC
>TRBV29-1|TRBJ2-1|TRBD2|-
CSVESSGGPTYNEQFF
TGCAGCGTTGAATCTAGCGGGGGGCCTACCTACAATGAGCAGTTCTTC
>TRBV5-1|TRBJ1-2|TRBD1|once
CASSPGQGDGYTF
TGCGCCAGCAGCCCGGGACAGGGCGATGGCTACACCTTC
>TRBV15|TRBJ1-3|-|-
CATSRKRHRVAGNTIYF
TGTGCCACCAGCAGAAAACGACACAGGGTCGCTGGAAACACCATATATTTT
>TRBV3-1/TRBV3-2|TRBJ1-4|-|-
CASTPTLAEGDEKLFF
TGTGCCAGCACTCCTACCCTGGCAGAGGGAGATGAAAAACTGTTTTTT
>TRBV7-8|TRBJ2-5|TRBD1|-
CASSLGQGETQYF
TGTGCCAGCAGCCTAGGACAGGGAGAGACCCAGTACTTC
>TRBV25-1|TRBJ1-1|-|-
CASSDPGQPTATEAFF
TGTGCCAGCAGTGATCCGGGACAACCGACGGCCACTGAAGCTTTCTTT
>TRBV6-5|TRBJ2-1|-|-
CASSYDSHEQFF
TGTGCCAGCAGTTACGACTCCCATGAGCAGTTCTTC
>TRBV15|TRBJ2-2|-|once
CATSLGGGGTGELFF
TGTGCCACCAGCCTTGGGGGGGGCGGCACCGGGGAGCTGTTTTTT
>TRBV5-5|TRBJ1-3|-|-
CASSFRDGNTIYF
TGTGCCAGCAGCTTCAGGGATGGAAACACCATATATTTT
>TRBV11-2|TRBJ1-5|TRBD1|-
CASSLEGGGQPQHF
TGTGCCAGCAGCTTAGAAGGGGGCGGACAGCCCCAGCATTTT
>TRBV6-6|TRBJ2-7|-|-
CASSRTSTGRDSYEQYF
TGTGCCAGCAGTCGAACTTCGACAGGACGGGACTCCTACGAGCAGTACTTC
>TRBV11-1|TRBJ2-3|-|-
CASSLYGYSTDTQYF
TGTGCCAGCAGCTTATACGGGTATAGCACAGATACGCAGTATTTT
>TRBV15|TRBJ1-5|-|-
CATSSSGLPLAQHF
TGTGCCACCAGCAGCTCAGGCCTACCATTGGCCCAGCATTTT
>TRBV28|TRBJ2-7|-|-
CASSFRGGKYF
TGTGCCAGCAGTTTTCGAGGTGGCAAGTACTTC
>TRBV5-8|TRBJ1-3|TRBD1|once
CASSYRGQGGNTIYF
TGTGCCAGCAGCTACAGGGGGCAAGGTGGAAACACCATATATTTT
>TRBV5-4|TRBJ1-2|TRBD1|-
CASSLGGGALYGYTF
TGTGCCAGCAGCTTGGGAGGGGGCGCTCTCTATGGCTACACCTTC
>TRBV5-1|TRBJ2-3|TRBD1|-
CASRQATGGDTQYF
TGCGCCAGCCGACAAGCGACAGGGGGAGATACGCAGTATTTT
>TRBV11-2|TRBJ1-1|-|-
CASSPLWASNTEAFF
TGTGCCAGCAGCCCCCTTTGGGCGTCGAACACTGAAGCTTTCTTT
>TRBV28|TRBJ2-5|-|-
CASSPGEETQYF
TGTGCCAGCAGTCCCGGGGAAGAGACCCAGTACTTC
>TRBV7-8|TRBJ2-7|-|many
CASSFGTDELEQYF
TGTGCCAGCAGCTTCGGTACAGACGAGTTAGAGCAGTACTTC
>TRBV10-2|TRBJ2-5|TRBD1|-
CASRQGARETQYF
TGCGCCAGTCGACAGGGGGCAAGAGAGACCCAGTACTTC
>TRBV6-5|TRBJ2-7|TRBD2|-
CASSWSGGDTYEQYF
TGTGCCAGCAGTTGGAGCGGGGGGGATACCTACGAGCAGTACTTC
>TRBV6-5|TRBJ2-3|TRBD2|-
CASGGGLLNTQYF
TGTGCCAGCGGCGGGGGGCTCCTAAATACGCAGTATTTT
>TRBV6-6|TRBJ1-1|TRBD1|few
CASSYAGGNTEAFF
TGTGCCAGCAGTTACGCAGGGGGGAACACTGAAGCTTTCTTT